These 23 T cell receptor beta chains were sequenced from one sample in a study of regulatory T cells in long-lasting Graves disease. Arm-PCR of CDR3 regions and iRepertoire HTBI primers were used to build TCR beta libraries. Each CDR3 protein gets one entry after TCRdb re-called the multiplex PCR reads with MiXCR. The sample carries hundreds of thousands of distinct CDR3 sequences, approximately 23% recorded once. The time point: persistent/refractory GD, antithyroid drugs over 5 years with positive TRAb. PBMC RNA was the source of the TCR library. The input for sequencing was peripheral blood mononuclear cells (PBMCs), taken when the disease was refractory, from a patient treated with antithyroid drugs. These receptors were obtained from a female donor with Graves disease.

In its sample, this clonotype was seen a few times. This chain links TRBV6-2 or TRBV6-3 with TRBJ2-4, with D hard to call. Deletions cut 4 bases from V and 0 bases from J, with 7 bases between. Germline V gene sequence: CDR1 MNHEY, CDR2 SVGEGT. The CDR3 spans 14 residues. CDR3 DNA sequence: TGTGCCAGCAGTTCCTTAGGAGCCAAAAACATTCAGTACTTC. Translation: CASSSLGAKNIQYF.

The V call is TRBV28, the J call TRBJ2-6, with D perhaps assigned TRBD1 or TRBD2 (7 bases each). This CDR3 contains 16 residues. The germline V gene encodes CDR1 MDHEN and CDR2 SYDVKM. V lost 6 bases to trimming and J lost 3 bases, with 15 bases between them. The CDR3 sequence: CASRPRGGYGANVLTF. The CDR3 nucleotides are TGTGCCAGCAGACCCAGGGGGGGGTATGGGGCCAACGTCCTGACTTTC.

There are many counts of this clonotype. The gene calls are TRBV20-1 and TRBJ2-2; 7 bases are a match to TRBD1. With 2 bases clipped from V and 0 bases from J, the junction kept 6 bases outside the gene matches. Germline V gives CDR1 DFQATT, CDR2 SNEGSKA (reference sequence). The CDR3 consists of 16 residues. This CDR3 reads CSARIEGATNTGELFF. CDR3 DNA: TGCAGTGCTAGAATCGAGGGGGCGACGAACACCGGGGAGCTGTTTTTT.

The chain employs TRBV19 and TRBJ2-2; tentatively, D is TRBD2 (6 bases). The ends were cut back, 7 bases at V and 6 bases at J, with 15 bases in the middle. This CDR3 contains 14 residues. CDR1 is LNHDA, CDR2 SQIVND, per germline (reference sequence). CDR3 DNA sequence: TGTGCCAGTATCTCCAGGAGGGATCCCGGGGAGCTGTTTTTT. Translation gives CASISRRDPGELFF.

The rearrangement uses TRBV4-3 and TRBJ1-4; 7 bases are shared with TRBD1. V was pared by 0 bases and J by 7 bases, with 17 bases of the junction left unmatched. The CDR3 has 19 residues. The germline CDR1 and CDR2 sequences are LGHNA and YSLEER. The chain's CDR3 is CASSQDAVGRGAAGEKLFF. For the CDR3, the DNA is TGCGCCAGCAGCCAAGACGCGGTGGGCAGGGGGGCGGCAGGTGAAAAACTGTTTTTT.

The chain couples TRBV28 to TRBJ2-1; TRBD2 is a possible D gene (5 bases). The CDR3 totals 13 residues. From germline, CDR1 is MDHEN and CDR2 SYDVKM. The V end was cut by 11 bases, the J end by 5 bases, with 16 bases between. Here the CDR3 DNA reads TGTGCCGGCCGAGGGCCGAGACACAATGAGCAGTTCTTC. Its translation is CAGRGPRHNEQFF.

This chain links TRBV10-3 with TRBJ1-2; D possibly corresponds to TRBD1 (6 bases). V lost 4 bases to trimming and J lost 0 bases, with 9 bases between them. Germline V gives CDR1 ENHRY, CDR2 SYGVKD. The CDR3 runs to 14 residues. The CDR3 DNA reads TGTGCCATCAGTGGGACAGCTTCTAACTATGGCTACACCTTC. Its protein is CAISGTASNYGYTF.

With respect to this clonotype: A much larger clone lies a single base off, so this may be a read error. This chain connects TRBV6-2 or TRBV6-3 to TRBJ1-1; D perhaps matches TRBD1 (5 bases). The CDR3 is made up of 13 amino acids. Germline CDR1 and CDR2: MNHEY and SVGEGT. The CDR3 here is CASSYSTGREALF. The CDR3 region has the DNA TGTGCCAGCAGTTACTCGACGGGGCGGGAGGCTCTCTTT.

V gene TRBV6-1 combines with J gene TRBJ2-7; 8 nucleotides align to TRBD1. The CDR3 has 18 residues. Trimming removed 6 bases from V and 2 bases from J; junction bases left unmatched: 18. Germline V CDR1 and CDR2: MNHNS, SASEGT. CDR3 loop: CASRASGFQGAIAYEQYF. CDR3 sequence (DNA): TGTGCCAGCAGGGCTTCGGGGTTTCAGGGGGCGATCGCCTACGAGCAGTACTTC.

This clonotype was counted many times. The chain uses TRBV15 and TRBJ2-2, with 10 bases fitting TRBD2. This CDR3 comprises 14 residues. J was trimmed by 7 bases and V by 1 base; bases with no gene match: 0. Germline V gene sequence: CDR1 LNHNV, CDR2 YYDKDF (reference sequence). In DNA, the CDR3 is TGTGCCACCAGCAGAGTAGCGGGGGGCGGGGAGCTGTTTTTT. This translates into CATSRVAGGGELFF.

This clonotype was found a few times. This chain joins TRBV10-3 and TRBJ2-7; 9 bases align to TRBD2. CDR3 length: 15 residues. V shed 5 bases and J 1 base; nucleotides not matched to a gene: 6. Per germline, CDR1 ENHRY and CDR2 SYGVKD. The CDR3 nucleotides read TGTGCCATCAGTCAGGTGCGGGGGGGATCCTACGAGCAGTACTTC. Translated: CAISQVRGGSYEQYF.

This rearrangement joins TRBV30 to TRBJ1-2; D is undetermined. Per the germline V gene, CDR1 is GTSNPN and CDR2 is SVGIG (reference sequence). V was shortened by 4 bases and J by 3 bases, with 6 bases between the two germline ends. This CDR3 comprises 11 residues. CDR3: CAWKLYYGYTF. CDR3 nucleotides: TGTGCCTGGAAGTTGTACTATGGCTACACCTTC.

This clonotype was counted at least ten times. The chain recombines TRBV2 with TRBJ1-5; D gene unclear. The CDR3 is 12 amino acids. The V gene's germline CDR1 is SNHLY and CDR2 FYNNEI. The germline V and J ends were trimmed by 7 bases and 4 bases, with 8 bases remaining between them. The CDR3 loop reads CASTRSNQPQHF. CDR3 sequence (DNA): TGTGCCAGCACCAGGTCTAATCAGCCCCAGCATTTT.

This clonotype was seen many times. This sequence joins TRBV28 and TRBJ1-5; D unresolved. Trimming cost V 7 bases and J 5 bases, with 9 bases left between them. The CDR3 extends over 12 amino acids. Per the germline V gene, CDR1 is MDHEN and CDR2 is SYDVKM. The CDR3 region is CASTAWDQPQHF. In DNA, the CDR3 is TGTGCCAGCACCGCGTGGGATCAGCCCCAGCATTTT.

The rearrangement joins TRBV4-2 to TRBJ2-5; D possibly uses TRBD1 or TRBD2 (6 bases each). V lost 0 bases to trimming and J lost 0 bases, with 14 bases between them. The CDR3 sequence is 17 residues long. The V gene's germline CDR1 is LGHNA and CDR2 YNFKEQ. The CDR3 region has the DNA TGTGCCAGCAGCCAAGATTCGGGGGACATCTACCAAGAGACCCAGTACTTC. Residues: CASSQDSGDIYQETQYF.

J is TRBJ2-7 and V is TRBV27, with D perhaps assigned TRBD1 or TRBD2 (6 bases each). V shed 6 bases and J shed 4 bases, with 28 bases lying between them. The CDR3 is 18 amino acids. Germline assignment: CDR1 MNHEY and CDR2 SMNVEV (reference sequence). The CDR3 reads CASSQDGGRLPGLYEQYF. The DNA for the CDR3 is TGTGCCAGCAGCCAAGATGGGGGGCGACTCCCCGGGCTATACGAGCAGTACTTC.

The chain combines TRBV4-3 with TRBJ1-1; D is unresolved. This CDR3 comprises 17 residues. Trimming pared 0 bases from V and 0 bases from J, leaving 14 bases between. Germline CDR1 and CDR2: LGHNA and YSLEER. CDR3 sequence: CASSQDQDGFLNTEAFF. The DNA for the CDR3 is TGCGCCAGCAGCCAAGATCAAGATGGATTTCTGAACACTGAAGCTTTCTTT.

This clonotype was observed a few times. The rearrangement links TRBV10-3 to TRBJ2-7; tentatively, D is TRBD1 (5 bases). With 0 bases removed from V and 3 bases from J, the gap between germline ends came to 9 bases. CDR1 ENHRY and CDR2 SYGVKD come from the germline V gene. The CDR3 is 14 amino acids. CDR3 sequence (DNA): TGTGCCATCAGTGAGTCTACAGGCGGCTACGAGCAGTACTTC. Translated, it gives CAISESTGGYEQYF.

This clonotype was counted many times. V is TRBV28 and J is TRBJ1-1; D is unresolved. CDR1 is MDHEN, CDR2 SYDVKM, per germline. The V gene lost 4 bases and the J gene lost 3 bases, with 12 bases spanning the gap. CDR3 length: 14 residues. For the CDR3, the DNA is TGTGCCAGCAGTTCTGCCGGGTTGGACACTGAAGCTTTCTTT. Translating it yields CASSSAGLDTEAFF.

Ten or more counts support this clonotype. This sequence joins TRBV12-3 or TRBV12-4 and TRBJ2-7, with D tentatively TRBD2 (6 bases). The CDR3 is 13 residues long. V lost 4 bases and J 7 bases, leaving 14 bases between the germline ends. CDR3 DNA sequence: TGTGCCAGCAGTTACATACTTGGGAGGGAGCAGTACTTC. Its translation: CASSYILGREQYF.

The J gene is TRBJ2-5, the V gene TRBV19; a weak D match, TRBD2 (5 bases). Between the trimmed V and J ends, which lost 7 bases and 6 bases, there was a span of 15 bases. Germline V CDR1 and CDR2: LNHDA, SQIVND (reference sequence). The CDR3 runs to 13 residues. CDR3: CASTPEGKKTQYF. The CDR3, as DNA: TGTGCCAGTACCCCTGAGGGTAAAAAGACCCAGTACTTC.

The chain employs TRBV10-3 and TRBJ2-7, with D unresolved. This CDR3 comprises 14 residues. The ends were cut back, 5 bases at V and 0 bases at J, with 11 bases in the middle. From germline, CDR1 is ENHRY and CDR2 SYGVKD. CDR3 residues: CAISLQRLSYEQYF. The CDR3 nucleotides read TGTGCCATCAGTCTCCAGAGGCTCTCCTACGAGCAGTACTTC.

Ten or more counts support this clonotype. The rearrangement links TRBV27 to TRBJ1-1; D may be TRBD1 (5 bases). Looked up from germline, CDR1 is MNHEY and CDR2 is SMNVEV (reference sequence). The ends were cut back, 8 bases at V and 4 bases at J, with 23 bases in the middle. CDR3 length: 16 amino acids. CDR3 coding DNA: TGTGCCAGCCGCCTTGGGCAGGGATGGGGAATCACTGAAGCTTTCTTT. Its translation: CASRLGQGWGITEAFF.